This TCR beta chain was captured by sequencing in a study of shared clonotypes between healthy human individuals. CDR3 length: 14 residues. J was trimmed by 6 bases and V by 3 bases; bases with no gene match: 6. Germline assignment: CDR1 MRHNA and CDR2 SNTAGT. Sequencing used immunoSEQ multiplex PCR; TCRdb keeps in-frame clones, though not all of them. The sample carries roughly 2.4 million clones, 90% to 96% recorded once. Researchers partitioned CD4+ cells into CD45RA+ naive and CD45RA-negative memory subsets. The clonotype comes from a young man in good health. Specimen: naive CD4+ T cells sorted from blood. Subset defined: CD45RA+ positively selected. The chain links TRBV6-4 to TRBJ1-1, with 8 bases that match TRBD1. The CDR3 nucleotides read TGTGCCAGCAGTGAACAGGGGGGAGAGGCTGAAGCTTTCTTT. This encodes CASSEQGGEAEAFF.